A single sample gave rise to the 10 T cell receptor beta chains below, sequenced in a study of cytomegalovirus exposure and HLA in healthy donors. Vbeta (60) and Jbeta (13) primers were used in the PCR. Generated by immunoSEQ multiplex PCR, the TCRdb table keeps only in-frame clones and is missing some. The top ten hold around 7% of the sample, which has under 200,000 clones, just under 80% seen once. Sequencing was done on a sample of PBMCs. The receptors originated from a woman aged 40 to 55 in good health and CMV-seropositive.

The gene calls are TRBV6-1 and TRBJ1-2, with 7 bases lining up with TRBD1. This CDR3 comprises 15 residues. After removal of 6 bases from V and 3 bases from J, the junction contained 10 bases not matched to a gene. Germline V gene lookup returns CDR1 MNHNS and CDR2 SASEGT. The chain's CDR3 is CASRKAGTDYYGYTF. DNA for the CDR3: TGTGCCAGCAGGAAAGCCGGGACAGACTACTATGGCTACACCTTC.

The chain links TRBV4-1 to TRBJ1-4; 9 bases line up with TRBD1. V was pared by 4 bases and J by 8 bases, with 5 bases of the junction left unmatched. Germline assignment: CDR1 MGHRA and CDR2 YSYEKL. CDR3 length: 14 residues. The CDR3 here is CASSPGTGREKLFF. In DNA form, the CDR3 reads TGCGCCAGCAGCCCCGGGACAGGGAGGGAAAAACTGTTTTTT.

The rearrangement joins TRBV6-5 to TRBJ1-1, with D possibly being TRBD1 (5 bases). This CDR3 spans 14 amino acids. V lost 5 bases to trimming and J lost 6 bases, with 16 bases between them. Germline CDR1 MNHEY, CDR2 SVGAGI. CDR3 sequence (DNA): TGTGCCAGCAGTCCCCCCGGACAAGTTTCTGAAGCTTTCTTT. Translated, it gives CASSPPGQVSEAFF.

This clone was seen a handful of times. The rearrangement uses TRBV9 and TRBJ1-4, with D possibly matching TRBD1 (5 bases). Germline-derived CDR1 and CDR2 are SGDLS and YYNGEE. The CDR3 contains 14 residues. The V and J ends lost 4 bases and 12 bases respectively, with 19 bases between them. CDR3 DNA: TGTGCCAGCAGCCCCATCCCGAAGGGACTTCAACTGTTTTTT. The encoded protein is CASSPIPKGLQLFF.

This chain connects TRBV9 to TRBJ2-5, with 9 bases lining up with TRBD2. This CDR3 spans 16 amino acids. V gave up 0 bases and J gave up 0 bases; unmatched junction bases: 3. Germline lookup yields CDR1 SGDLS and CDR2 YYNGEE. DNA of the CDR3: TGTGCCAGCAGCGTAGATAGCGGGGGATACCAAGAGACCCAGTACTTC. Amino acid sequence: CASSVDSGGYQETQYF.

On this clone itself: Other DNA sequences in this specimen translate into the identical CDR3. The gene calls are TRBV7-9 and TRBJ2-5; possibly TRBD2 for D (6 bases). The CDR3 length is 14 residues. CDR1 is SEHNR, CDR2 FQNEAQ, per germline (reference sequence). V lost 3 bases, J lost 2 bases, and 10 bases lay in between. This CDR3 reads CASSLDGGQETQYF. CDR3 DNA sequence: TGTGCCAGCAGCTTGGACGGGGGACAAGAGACCCAGTACTTC.

The gene calls are TRBV19 and TRBJ1-1; D gene uncertain. Germline CDR1 is LNHDA and CDR2 is SQIVND (reference sequence). Trimming shortened V by 3 bases and J by 1 base, and 15 bases separated the two germline ends. The CDR3 has 16 amino acids. The CDR3 bases are TGTGCCAGTAGTATCACGGCCATAAGAGGGAACACTGAAGCTTTCTTT. This codes for CASSITAIRGNTEAFF. The full variable domain, in which reference TRBV19 and TRBJ1-1 provide the parts outside the CDR3, is DGGITQSPKYLFRKEGQNVTLSCEQNLNHDAMYWYRQDPGQGLRLIYYSQIVNDFQKGDIAEGYSVSREKKESFPLTVTSAQKNPTAFYLCASSITAIRGNTEAFFGQGTRLTVV.

The chain recombines TRBV25-1 with TRBJ2-3, with TRBD2 matching 7 bases. Germline V lookup: CDR1 MGHDK, CDR2 SYGVNS. V dropped 4 bases and J dropped 6; count of bases not matched to a gene: 4. The CDR3 spans 13 residues. The DNA for the CDR3 is TGTGCCAGCAGTGGGGGGGGTCTTGATACGCAGTATTTT. Translation gives CASSGGGLDTQYF.

The sample holds a few counts of this clone. The rearrangement joins TRBV27 to TRBJ2-3; D call uncertain. Trimming pared 3 bases from V and 0 bases from J, leaving 10 bases between. CDR1 and CDR2 (germline): MNHEY, SMNVEV (reference sequence). CDR3 length: 15 residues. The CDR3 protein is CASSLRASSTDTQYF. In DNA form, the CDR3 reads TGTGCCAGCAGTTTGAGAGCCTCTAGCACAGATACGCAGTATTTT.

In its sample, this clone was seen once. At one end the junction does not follow the germline gene, possibly because of a read error. This chain links TRBV7-9 with TRBJ2-7, with 8 bases lining up with TRBD1. Per germline, CDR1 SEHNR and CDR2 FQNEAQ (reference sequence). The CDR3 totals 15 residues. In DNA, the CDR3 is TGTTCCAGCAGCTTAGACGGGACAGGCTCCTACGAGCAGTACTTC. It translates to CSSSLDGTGSYEQYF.